The 13 T cell receptor beta chains listed next were all sequenced from one sample in a study of beta chain features in type 1 diabetes. Since all of the isolated RNA was reverse transcribed, expressed TCRB transcripts were what got sequenced. Here immunoSEQ multiplex PCR was the method, and the copy in TCRdb shows in-frame clones only, minus some. Of 200,000 to 300,000 clones in the sample, 55% to 70% were seen once. Input material: naive CD4+ T cells from blood. These receptors came from a man aged 30-40 years in good health.

This chain links TRBV9 with TRBJ2-3; D may be TRBD2 (6 bases). Trimming left V 1 base short and J 1 base short, with 10 bases between. The CDR3 sequence is 15 residues long. Germline loops: CDR1 SGDLS, CDR2 YYNGEE. CDR3 region: CASSVRRVGTDTQYF. The CDR3 DNA reads as TGTGCCAGCAGCGTAAGGAGGGTTGGCACAGATACGCAGTATTTT.

This clone came up a few times. The chain is built from TRBV29-1 and TRBJ2-3; 7 bases fit TRBD2. J was trimmed by 5 bases and V by 6 bases; bases with no gene match: 8. This CDR3 comprises 13 residues. Germline values: CDR1 SQVTM, CDR2 ANQGSEA. Here the CDR3 DNA reads TGCAGCGTACGGGGGAGGGCGAAAGATACGCAGTATTTT. This encodes CSVRGRAKDTQYF.

This clone was seen just once. This chain links TRBV29-1 with TRBJ2-1, with 7 nucleotides matching TRBD2. The CDR3 is 13 residues long. The germline V gene encodes CDR1 SQVTM and CDR2 ANQGSEA. Trimming took 7 bases from V and 7 from J; bases not matched to a gene: 10. The CDR3 sequence is CSGLADPVNEQFF. The CDR3 nucleotides read TGCAGCGGACTAGCCGACCCAGTAAATGAGCAGTTCTTC.

This clone was counted once. The sample has other DNA sequences that encode this CDR3 too. The chain combines TRBV30 with TRBJ1-1, with unresolved D. CDR3 length equals 13 residues. The V end was cut by 0 bases, the J end by 0 bases, with 5 bases between. From germline, CDR1 is GTSNPN and CDR2 SVGIG (reference sequence). Here the CDR3 reads CAWSVLLNTEAFF. The DNA for the CDR3 is TGTGCCTGGAGTGTACTTCTGAACACTGAAGCTTTCTTT.

Details on this clone: The same CDR3 also results from other DNA sequences found in this sample. The CDR3 region is CASSPGTGGNQPQHF. The CDR3 coding sequence is TGTGCCAGCAGCCCCGGGACAGGGGGGAATCAGCCCCAGCATTTT. The chain joins TRBV7-9 to TRBJ1-5; 11 bases are shared with TRBD1. Germline CDR1 SEHNR, CDR2 FQNEAQ (reference sequence). The CDR3 extends over 15 amino acids. The J segment lost 4 bases and the V segment lost 5 bases, leaving 4 bases of the junction unmatched.

This sequence joins TRBV4-1 and TRBJ2-2, with D unclear. This CDR3 has 15 amino acids. Per the germline V gene, CDR1 is MGHRA and CDR2 is YSYEKL. The V gene lost 0 bases and the J gene lost 9 bases, with 14 bases spanning the gap. The CDR3 here is CASSQDYTSGRELFF. The CDR3 nucleotides are TGCGCCAGCAGCCAAGATTACACATCGGGCAGGGAGCTGTTTTTT.

This clone came up a few times. A junction end diverges from the germline sequence, so it may reflect a read error. V is TRBV4-1 and J is TRBJ2-4; 10 nucleotides agree with TRBD2. The CDR3 is made up of 14 amino acids. From germline, CDR1 is MGHRA and CDR2 YSYEKL. The CDR3 DNA follows: TGCGCCAGCAGCCACCCCGGACTAGCGGTTACAAAGTGCTTC. It translates to CASSHPGLAVTKCF.

The chain uses TRBV20-1 and TRBJ2-1; D is unclear. This CDR3 is 11 amino acids long. Trimming left V 5 bases short and J 9 bases short, with 11 bases between. Germline V gives CDR1 DFQATT, CDR2 SNEGSKA (reference sequence). The CDR3: CSAPELSEQFF. CDR3 bases: TGCAGTGCTCCCGAGTTGAGTGAGCAGTTCTTC.

The chain is built from TRBV2 and TRBJ1-5; possible D gene TRBD1, 5 bases. Trimming removed 7 bases at V and 0 bases at J, with 7 bases between. The CDR3 extends over 13 amino acids. Germline CDR1 reads SNHLY; CDR2 reads FYNNEI. The CDR3 bases are TGTGCCAGCAAGGGGAATAGCAATCAGCCCCAGCATTTT. This codes for CASKGNSNQPQHF.

The rearrangement uses TRBV7-2 and TRBJ2-3, with 9 bases that match TRBD2. The V segment lost 1 base and the J segment 5 bases; nucleotides outside the gene matches: 7. Germline V gene sequence: CDR1 SGHTA, CDR2 FQGNSA. This CDR3 region has 16 residues. This CDR3 is CASSLVAGGPKDTQYF. The CDR3 coding sequence is TGTGCCAGCAGCTTAGTGGCGGGGGGGCCGAAAGATACGCAGTATTTT.

With regard to this clone: Other nucleotide sequences from this sample produce the same CDR3. The chain links TRBV30 to TRBJ2-5; 8 bases match TRBD2. This CDR3 has 12 amino acids. With 2 bases clipped from V and 5 bases from J, the junction kept 1 base outside the gene matches. The germline gives CDR1 GTSNPN, CDR2 SVGIG (reference sequence). The CDR3 DNA reads TGTGCCTGGAGTCCGGGGGGGGAGACCCAGTACTTC. This sequence encodes CAWSPGGETQYF.

The chain uses TRBV29-1 and TRBJ2-7; the D gene is possibly TRBD2 (5 bases). Germline CDR1 and CDR2: SQVTM and ANQGSEA. This CDR3 has 11 residues. V was trimmed by 2 bases and J by 6 bases, leaving 8 bases between them. The DNA for the CDR3 is TGCAGCGTTGAAAGTCGGGGCGAGCAGTACTTC. This sequence encodes CSVESRGEQYF.

The chain has TRBV6-6 and TRBJ1-4; possible D gene TRBD1, 6 bases. The V and J ends lost 6 bases and 13 bases respectively, with 12 bases between them. CDR3 size: 11 residues. Germline CDR1 reads MNHNY; CDR2 reads SVGAGI (reference sequence). CDR3 in amino acids: CASSHGGLLFF. The CDR3 DNA reads TGTGCCAGCAGCCACGGGGGGCTACTGTTTTTT.